This T cell receptor beta chain was identified in a study of blood T cell repertoires in COVID-19. Study-level information: COVID-19 samples collected from the United States, Italy and Spain covered acute and convalescent phases.

In the original processing: Estimates of nucleated cell counts were drawn from the amplification of reference gene primers. Sequencing was performed with immunoSEQ multiplex PCR; in TCRdb, only in-frame clones are kept and a portion is missing. The V and J calls and clone size were taken over from that table, and D and trimming were inferred from the DNA. There are more than 95,000 clones in the sample; approximately 91% occur only once, and about 5.1% lies in the top ten. This CDR3 region has 13 residues. V dropped 5 bases and J dropped 3 bases, with 10 bases sitting between them. Germline V lookup: CDR1 WSHSY, CDR2 SAAADI.

The clonotype comes from a human donor in a cohort sampled during active COVID-19. The sequenced sample was peripheral blood. The chain recombines TRBV10-2 with TRBJ1-2; TRBD1 is a possible D gene (6 bases). The CDR3 sequence is CASSRKGDYGYTF. In DNA form, the CDR3 reads TGCGCCAGCAGTCGCAAGGGGGACTATGGCTACACCTTC.